These 6 T cell receptor beta chains share one sample of origin, sequenced in a study of cytomegalovirus exposure and HLA in healthy donors. Use of 60 Vbeta and 13 Jbeta primers characterized the PCR. Sequencing was performed with immunoSEQ multiplex PCR; in TCRdb, only in-frame clones are kept and a portion is missing. Of tens of thousands of clones detected, 81% appear once; the ten largest clones hold about a tenth. Sequencing was carried out using PBMCs. The source of these receptors is a woman aged 35 to 49 in good health and CMV-seronegative.

Worth noting for this clone: A read error may account for a junction end that differs from germline. The chain couples TRBV7-2 to TRBJ2-7, with 8 nucleotides matching TRBD2. From germline, CDR1 is SGHTA and CDR2 FQGNSA. The CDR3 extends over 15 amino acids. CDR3 sequence: CASSPKRETSHEQYF. CDR3 DNA sequence: TGTGCCAGCAGCCCCAAGCGGGAGACCTCCCACGAGCAGTACTTC.

V is TRBV5-1 and J is TRBJ1-3; TRBD1 is a possible D gene (5 bases). Trimming pared 0 bases from V and 1 base from J, leaving 11 bases between. The CDR3 spans 16 residues. Germline CDR1 and CDR2: SGHRS and YFSETQ. As DNA, the CDR3 is TGCGCCAGCAGCTTGGGACAGATTAGTTCTGGAAACACCATATATTTT. Residues: CASSLGQISSGNTIYF. Supplemented by reference TRBV5-1 and TRBJ1-3, the full variable domain reads KAGVTQTPRYLIKTRGQQVTLSCSPISGHRSVSWYQQTPGQGLQFLFEYFSETQRNKGNFPGRFSGRQFSNSRSEMNVSTLELGDSALYLCASSLGQISSGNTIYFGEGSWLTVV.

The gene calls are TRBV4-1 and TRBJ1-6; no firm D call. Between the trimmed V and J ends, which lost 1 base and 8 bases, there was a span of 12 bases. Germline loops: CDR1 MGHRA, CDR2 YSYEKL. CDR3 length: 15 residues. The CDR3 spells CASSQGQGKDSPLHF. For the CDR3, the DNA is TGCGCCAGCAGCCAAGGACAAGGAAAGGATTCACCCCTCCACTTT.

The rearrangement links TRBV7-8 to TRBJ2-7; the match to TRBD2 covers 11 bases. Germline V gene data show CDR1 as SGHVS and CDR2 as FQNEAQ. This CDR3 region has 16 residues. After removal of 5 bases from V and 2 bases from J, the junction contained 8 bases not matched to a gene. The CDR3 sequence is CASSTLLAGAPYEQYV. The CDR3 nucleotides are TGTGCCAGCAGCACCTTACTAGCGGGGGCCCCCTACGAGCAGTACGTC.

This chain links TRBV4-3 with TRBJ1-2, with D maybe TRBD1 (5 bases). The CDR3 is 13 residues long. The ends were cut back, 1 base at V and 8 bases at J, with 11 bases in the middle. The germline V gene encodes CDR1 LGHNA and CDR2 YSLEER. The CDR3 region is CASSQGQGEGYTF. DNA of the CDR3: TGCGCCAGCAGCCAAGGCCAGGGTGAAGGCTACACCTTC.

Note on this clone: One end of the junction varies from germline; a read error may be responsible. V usage is TRBV15 and J usage is TRBJ1-1, with 7 bases matching TRBD1. The CDR3 runs 15 residues. The germline gives CDR1 LNHNV, CDR2 YYDKDF (reference sequence). The CDR3 coding sequence is TGTGCCTCCAGCAGAGTACAAGGGGGCAACACTGAAGCTTTCTTT. This codes for CASSRVQGGNTEAFF.